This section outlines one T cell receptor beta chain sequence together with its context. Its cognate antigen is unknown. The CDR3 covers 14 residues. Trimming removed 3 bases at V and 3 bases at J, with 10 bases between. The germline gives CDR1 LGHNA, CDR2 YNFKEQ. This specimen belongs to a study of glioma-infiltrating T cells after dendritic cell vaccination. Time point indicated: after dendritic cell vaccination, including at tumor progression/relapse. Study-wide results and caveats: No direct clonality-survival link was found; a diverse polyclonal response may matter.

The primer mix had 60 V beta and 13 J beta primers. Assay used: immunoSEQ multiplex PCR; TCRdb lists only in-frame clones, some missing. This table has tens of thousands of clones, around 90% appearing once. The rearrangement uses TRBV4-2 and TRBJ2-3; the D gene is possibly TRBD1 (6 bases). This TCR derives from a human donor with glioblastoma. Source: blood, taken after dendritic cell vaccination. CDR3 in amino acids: CASSHSDRTDTQYF. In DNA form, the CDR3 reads TGTGCCAGCAGCCATTCGGACAGAACAGATACGCAGTATTTT.